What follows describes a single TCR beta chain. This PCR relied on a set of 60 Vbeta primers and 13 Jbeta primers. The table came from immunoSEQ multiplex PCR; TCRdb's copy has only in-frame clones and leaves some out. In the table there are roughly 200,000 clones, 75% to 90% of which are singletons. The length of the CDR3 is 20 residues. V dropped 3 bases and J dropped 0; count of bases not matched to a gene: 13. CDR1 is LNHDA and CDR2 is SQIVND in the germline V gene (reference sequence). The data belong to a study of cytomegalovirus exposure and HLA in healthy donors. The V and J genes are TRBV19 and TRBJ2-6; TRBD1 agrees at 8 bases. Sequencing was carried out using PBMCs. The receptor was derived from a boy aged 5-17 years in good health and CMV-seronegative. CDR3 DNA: TGTGCCAGTAGTATTTTCAGGGGGCGGGACAGGTACTCTGGGGCCAACGTCCTGACTTTC. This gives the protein CASSIFRGRDRYSGANVLTF.